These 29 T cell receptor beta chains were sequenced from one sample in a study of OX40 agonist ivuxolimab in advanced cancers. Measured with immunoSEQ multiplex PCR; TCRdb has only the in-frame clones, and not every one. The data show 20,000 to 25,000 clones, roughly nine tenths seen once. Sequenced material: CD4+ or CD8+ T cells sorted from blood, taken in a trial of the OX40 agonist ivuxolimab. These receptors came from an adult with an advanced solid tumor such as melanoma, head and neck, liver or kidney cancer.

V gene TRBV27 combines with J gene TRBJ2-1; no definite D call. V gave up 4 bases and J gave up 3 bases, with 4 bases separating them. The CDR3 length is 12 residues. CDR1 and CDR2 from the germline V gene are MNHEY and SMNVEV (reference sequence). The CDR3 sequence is CASSSHYNEQFF. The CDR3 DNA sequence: TGTGCCAGCAGTTCACACTACAATGAGCAGTTCTTC.

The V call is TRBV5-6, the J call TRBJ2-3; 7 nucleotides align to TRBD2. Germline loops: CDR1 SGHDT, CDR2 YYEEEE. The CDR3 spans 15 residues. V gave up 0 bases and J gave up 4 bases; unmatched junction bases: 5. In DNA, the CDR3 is TGTGCCAGCAGCTTGGGCGGGAGCGAAGCAGATACGCAGTATTTT. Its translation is CASSLGGSEADTQYF.

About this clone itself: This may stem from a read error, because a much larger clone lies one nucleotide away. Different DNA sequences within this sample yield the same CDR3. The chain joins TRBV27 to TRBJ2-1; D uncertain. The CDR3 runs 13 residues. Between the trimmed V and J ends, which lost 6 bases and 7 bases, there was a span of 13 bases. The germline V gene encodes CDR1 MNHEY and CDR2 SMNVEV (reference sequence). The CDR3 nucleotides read TGTGCCAGCAGCCGGCCTAACTATAATGAGCAGTTCTTC. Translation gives CASSRPNYNEQFF.

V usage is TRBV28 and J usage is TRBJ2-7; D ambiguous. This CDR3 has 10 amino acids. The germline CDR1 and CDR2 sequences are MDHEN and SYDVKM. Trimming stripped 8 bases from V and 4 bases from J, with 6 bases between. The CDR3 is CASLGYEQYF. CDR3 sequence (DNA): TGTGCCAGCCTAGGGTACGAGCAGTACTTC.

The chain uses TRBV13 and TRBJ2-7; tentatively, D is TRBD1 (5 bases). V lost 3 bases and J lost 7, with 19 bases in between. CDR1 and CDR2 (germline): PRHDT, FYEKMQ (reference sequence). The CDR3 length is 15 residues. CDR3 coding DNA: TGTGCCAGCAGCTTCGGTACAGGTGAACTCGGTGAGCAGTACTTC. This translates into CASSFGTGELGEQYF.

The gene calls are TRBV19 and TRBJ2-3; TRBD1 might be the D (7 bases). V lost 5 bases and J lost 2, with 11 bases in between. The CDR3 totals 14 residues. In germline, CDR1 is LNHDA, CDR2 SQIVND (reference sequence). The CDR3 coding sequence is TGTGCCAGTAGTCAGGGGGGATCCACAGATACGCAGTATTTT. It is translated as CASSQGGSTDTQYF.

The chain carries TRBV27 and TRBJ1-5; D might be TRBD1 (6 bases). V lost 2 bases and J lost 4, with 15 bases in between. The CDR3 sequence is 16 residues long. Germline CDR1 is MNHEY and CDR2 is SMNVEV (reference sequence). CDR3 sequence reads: CASSLNRGARNQPQHF. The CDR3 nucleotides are TGTGCCAGCAGTTTAAACCGGGGGGCTAGAAATCAGCCCCAGCATTTT.

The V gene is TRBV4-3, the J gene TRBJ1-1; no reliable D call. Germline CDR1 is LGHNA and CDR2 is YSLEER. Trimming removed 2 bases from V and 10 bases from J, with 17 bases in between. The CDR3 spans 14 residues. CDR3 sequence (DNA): TGCGCCAGCAGCCAATCGGCGCTCTCCGAGGGAGCTTTCTTT. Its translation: CASSQSALSEGAFF.

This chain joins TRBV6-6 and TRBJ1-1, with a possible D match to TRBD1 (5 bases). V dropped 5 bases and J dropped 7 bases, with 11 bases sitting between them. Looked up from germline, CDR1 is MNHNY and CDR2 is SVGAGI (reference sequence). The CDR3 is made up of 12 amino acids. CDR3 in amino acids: CASSELTVEAFF. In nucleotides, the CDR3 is TGTGCCAGCAGTGAGCTGACAGTTGAAGCTTTCTTT.

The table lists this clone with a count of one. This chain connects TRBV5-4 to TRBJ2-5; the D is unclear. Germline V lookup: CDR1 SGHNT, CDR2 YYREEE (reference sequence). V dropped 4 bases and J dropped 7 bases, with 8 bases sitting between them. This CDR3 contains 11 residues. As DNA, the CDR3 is TGTGCCAGCAGCCTCCTAACGACCCAGTACTTC. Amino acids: CASSLLTTQYF. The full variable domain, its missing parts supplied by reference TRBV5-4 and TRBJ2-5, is ETGVTQSPTHLIKTRGQQVTLRCSSQSGHNTVSWYQQALGQGPQFIFQYYREEENGRGNFPPRFSGLQFPNYSSELNVNALELDDSALYLCASSLLTTQYFGPGTRLLVL.

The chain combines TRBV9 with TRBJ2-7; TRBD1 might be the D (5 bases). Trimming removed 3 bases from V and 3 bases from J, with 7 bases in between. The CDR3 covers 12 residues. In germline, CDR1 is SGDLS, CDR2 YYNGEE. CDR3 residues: CASSGTNYEQYF. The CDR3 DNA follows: TGTGCCAGCAGCGGGACAAACTACGAGCAGTACTTC.

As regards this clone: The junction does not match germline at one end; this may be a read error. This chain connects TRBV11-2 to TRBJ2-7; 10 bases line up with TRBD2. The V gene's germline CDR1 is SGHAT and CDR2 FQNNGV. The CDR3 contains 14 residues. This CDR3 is CASSPIAGGPYPHF. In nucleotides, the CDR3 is TGTGCCAGCAGCCCCATAGCGGGAGGTCCCTATCCCCACTTC.

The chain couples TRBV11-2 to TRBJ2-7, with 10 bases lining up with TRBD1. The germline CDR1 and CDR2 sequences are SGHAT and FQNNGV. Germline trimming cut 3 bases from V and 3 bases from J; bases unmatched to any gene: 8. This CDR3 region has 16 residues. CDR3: CASSLVAGQGIYEQYF. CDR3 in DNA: TGTGCCAGCAGCTTGGTGGCGGGACAGGGGATCTACGAGCAGTACTTC.

CDR3 in DNA: TGTGCCAGCAGCTTATCACCGGGTTCTTACGAGCAGTACTTC. The encoded protein is CASSLSPGSYEQYF. The chain links TRBV7-8 to TRBJ2-7; D gene unclear. The V end lost 2 bases, the J end lost 4 bases, and 12 bases lay between the germline ends. Germline CDR1 reads SGHVS; CDR2 reads FQNEAQ. CDR3 size: 14 residues.

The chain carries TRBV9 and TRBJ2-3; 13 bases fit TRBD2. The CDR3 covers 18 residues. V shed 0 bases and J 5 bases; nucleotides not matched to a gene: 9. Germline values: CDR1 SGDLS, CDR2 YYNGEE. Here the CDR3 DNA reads TGTGCCAGCAGCGTAGTGGACGGACTAGCGGGAGTTGAAGATACGCAGTATTTT. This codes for CASSVVDGLAGVEDTQYF.

The CDR3 DNA reads as TGCGCCAGCAGCCCGGGACTGCACTACGAGCAGTACTTC. It codes for CASSPGLHYEQYF. The chain has TRBV4-1 and TRBJ2-7, with D perhaps TRBD2 (6 bases). Germline V gives CDR1 MGHRA, CDR2 YSYEKL. V was cut by 4 bases and J by 3 bases, with 10 bases left in between. This CDR3 comprises 13 residues.

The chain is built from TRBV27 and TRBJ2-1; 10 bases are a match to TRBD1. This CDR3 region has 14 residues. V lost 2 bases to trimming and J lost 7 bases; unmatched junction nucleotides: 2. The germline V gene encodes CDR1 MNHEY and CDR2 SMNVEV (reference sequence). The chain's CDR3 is CASSLGQGGNEQFF. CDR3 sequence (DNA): TGTGCCAGCAGTTTAGGACAGGGGGGGAATGAGCAGTTCTTC.

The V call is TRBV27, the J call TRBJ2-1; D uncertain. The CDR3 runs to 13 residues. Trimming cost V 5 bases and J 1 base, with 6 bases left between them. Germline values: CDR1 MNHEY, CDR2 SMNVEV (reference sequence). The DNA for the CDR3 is TGTGCCAGCAGTGTGGGGTCCTACAATGAGCAGTTCTTC. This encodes CASSVGSYNEQFF.

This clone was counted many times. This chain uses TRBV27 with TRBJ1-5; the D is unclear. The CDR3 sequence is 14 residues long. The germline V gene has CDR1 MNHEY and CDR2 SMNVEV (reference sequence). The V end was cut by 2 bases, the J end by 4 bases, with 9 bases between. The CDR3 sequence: CASSLISPNQPQHF. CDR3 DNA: TGTGCCAGCAGTTTAATTAGTCCAAATCAGCCCCAGCATTTT.

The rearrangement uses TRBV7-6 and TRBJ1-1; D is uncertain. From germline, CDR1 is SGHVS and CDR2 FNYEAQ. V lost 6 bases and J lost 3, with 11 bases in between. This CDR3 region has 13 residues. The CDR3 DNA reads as TGTGCCAGCAGTGTTGTTGGGGACACTGAAGCTTTCTTT. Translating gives CASSVVGDTEAFF.

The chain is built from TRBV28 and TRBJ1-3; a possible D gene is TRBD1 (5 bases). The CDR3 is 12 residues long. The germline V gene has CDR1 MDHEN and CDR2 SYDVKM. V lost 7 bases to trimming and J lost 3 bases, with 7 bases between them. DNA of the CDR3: TGTGCCAGCATGGGGGGTGGAAACACCATATATTTT. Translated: CASMGGGNTIYF.

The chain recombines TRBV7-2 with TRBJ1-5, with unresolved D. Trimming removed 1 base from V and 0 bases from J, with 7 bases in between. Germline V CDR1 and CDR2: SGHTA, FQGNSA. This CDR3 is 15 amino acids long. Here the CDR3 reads CASSLEADSNQPQHF. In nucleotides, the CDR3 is TGTGCCAGCAGCTTAGAGGCAGATAGCAATCAGCCCCAGCATTTT.

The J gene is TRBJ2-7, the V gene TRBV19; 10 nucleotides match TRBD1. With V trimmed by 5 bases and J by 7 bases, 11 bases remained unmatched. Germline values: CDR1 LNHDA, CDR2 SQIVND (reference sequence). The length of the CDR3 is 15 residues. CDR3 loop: CASSAGTGVPLEQYF. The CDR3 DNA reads TGTGCCAGTAGTGCCGGGACAGGGGTCCCCTTGGAGCAGTACTTC.

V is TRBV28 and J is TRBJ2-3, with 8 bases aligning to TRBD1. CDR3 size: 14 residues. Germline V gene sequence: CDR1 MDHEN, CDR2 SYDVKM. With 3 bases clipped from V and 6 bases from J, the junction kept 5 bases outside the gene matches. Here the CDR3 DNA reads TGTGCCAGCAGTTTTGCCAGGGGGCCTGATACGCAGTATTTT. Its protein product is CASSFARGPDTQYF.

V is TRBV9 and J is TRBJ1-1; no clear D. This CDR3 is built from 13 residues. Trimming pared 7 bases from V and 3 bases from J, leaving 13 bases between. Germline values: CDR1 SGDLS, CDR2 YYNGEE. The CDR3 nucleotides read TGTGCCAGCGGTTTGACCGAGGACACTGAAGCTTTCTTT. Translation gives CASGLTEDTEAFF.

The CDR3 DNA reads TGTGCCAGCTTTAGTGGCAGGTCCTCTGGAAACACCATATATTTT. It is translated as CASFSGRSSGNTIYF. The chain has TRBV2 and TRBJ1-3; the D is unclear. V was clipped by 8 bases and J by 0 bases, with 14 bases between them. There are 15 residues in the CDR3. CDR1 SNHLY and CDR2 FYNNEI come from the germline V gene. The entire variable domain, with the rest obtained from reference TRBV2 and TRBJ1-3, is as follows: EPEVTQTPSHQVTQMGQEVILRCVPISNHLYFYWYRQILGQKVEFLVSFYNNEISEKSEIFDDQFSVERPDGSNFTLKIRSTKLEDSAMYFCASFSGRSSGNTIYFGEGSWLTVV.

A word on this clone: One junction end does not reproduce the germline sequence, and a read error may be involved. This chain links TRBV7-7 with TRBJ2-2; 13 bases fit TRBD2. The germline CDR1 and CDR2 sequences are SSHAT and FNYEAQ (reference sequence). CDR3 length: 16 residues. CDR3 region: CASTELAGGPGGELFF. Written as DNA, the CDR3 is TGTGCTAGCACCGAACTAGCGGGAGGGCCTGGTGGGGAGCTGTTTTTT.

The CDR3 loop reads CASSEENVWDRAREGYTEAFF. In DNA form, the CDR3 reads TGTGCCAGCAGTGAAGAAAACGTTTGGGACAGGGCGAGGGAGGGGTACACTGAAGCTTTCTTT. The chain uses TRBV2 and TRBJ1-1; 9 bases align to TRBD1. J was trimmed by 3 bases and V by 1 base; bases with no gene match: 21. Germline V gene lookup returns CDR1 SNHLY and CDR2 FYNNEI. The CDR3 sequence is 21 residues long. Together with reference TRBV2 and TRBJ1-1, the CDR3 gives the full variable domain: EPEVTQTPSHQVTQMGQEVILRCVPISNHLYFYWYRQILGQKVEFLVSFYNNEISEKSEIFDDQFSVERPDGSNFTLKIRSTKLEDSAMYFCASSEENVWDRAREGYTEAFFGQGTRLTVV.

The CDR3 coding sequence is TGTGCCAGCAGCTGGGACCTAGCGGGGAACTCCTACGAGCAGTACTTC. It translates to CASSWDLAGNSYEQYF. The gene calls are TRBV5-6 and TRBJ2-7; 9 nucleotides line up with TRBD2. Germline CDR1 is SGHDT and CDR2 is YYEEEE. With V trimmed by 3 bases and J by 0 bases, 7 bases remained unmatched. The CDR3 has 16 amino acids.